Shown below are 30 T cell receptor beta chains from a single sample sequenced in a study of blood T cell repertoires in COVID-19. The data were produced by immunoSEQ multiplex PCR, yet TCRdb's version contains in-frame clones alone and is incomplete. The sample lists 250,000 or so clones, approximately 90% occurring once. Input material: PBMCs or T cells enriched from blood (not recorded which). The receptors shown here come from a middle-aged man who had been exposed to COVID-19.

The rearrangement uses TRBV2 and TRBJ2-5, with TRBD2 matching 7 bases. Germline assignment: CDR1 SNHLY and CDR2 FYNNEI. The CDR3 sequence is 13 residues long. With 7 bases clipped from V and 4 bases from J, the junction kept 6 bases outside the gene matches. The CDR3 coding sequence is TGTGCCAGCACCTTTCCGGGAGGAGAGACCCAGTACTTC. Amino acid sequence: CASTFPGGETQYF.

This clone was detected only once. The chain uses TRBV7-9 and TRBJ1-2; tentatively, D is TRBD1 (6 bases). This CDR3 contains 14 residues. The germline V and J ends were trimmed by 5 bases and 8 bases, with 18 bases remaining between them. The germline CDR1 and CDR2 sequences are SEHNR and FQNEAQ (reference sequence). This CDR3 reads CASSRRTEGEGYTF. The CDR3 bases are TGTGCCAGCAGCCGAAGGACAGAGGGGGAAGGCTACACCTTC.

V and J are TRBV5-1 and TRBJ1-4; D is perhaps TRBD1 (6 bases). Between the trimmed V and J ends, which lost 4 bases and 3 bases, there was a span of 10 bases. The CDR3 has 14 amino acids. The germline CDR1 and CDR2 sequences are SGHRS and YFSETQ. The CDR3 DNA is TGCGCCAGCAGCAGGGGGGGCTCTAATGAAAAACTGTTTTTT. This codes for CASSRGGSNEKLFF.

V usage is TRBV30 and J usage is TRBJ2-4; no firm D call. Germline loops: CDR1 GTSNPN, CDR2 SVGIG (reference sequence). V lost 4 bases to trimming and J lost 4 bases, with 8 bases between them. The length of the CDR3 is 12 residues. The CDR3 DNA reads TGTGCCTGGACGGGTGTGAAAAACATTCAGTACTTC. As protein: CAWTGVKNIQYF.

The chain has TRBV28 and TRBJ1-5; 9 bases fit TRBD1. The germline CDR1 and CDR2 sequences are MDHEN and SYDVKM. CDR3 length equals 15 residues. Trimming at V came to 5 bases and at J to 3 bases, leaving 5 bases not matched to a gene. In DNA, the CDR3 is TGTGCCAGCAGTCCCGGGACAGGGCACAATCAGCCCCAGCATTTT. Translating it yields CASSPGTGHNQPQHF.

This rearrangement joins TRBV19 to TRBJ2-7, with D possibly being TRBD1 (6 bases). V lost 5 bases and J lost 3, with 17 bases in between. Germline CDR1 reads LNHDA; CDR2 reads SQIVND (reference sequence). CDR3 length: 15 residues. The CDR3, as DNA: TGTGCCAGTAGTTTGACAGGTACGGCGAACTACGAGCAGTACTTC. As protein: CASSLTGTANYEQYF.

The table lists this clone with a few counts. This chain connects TRBV4-1 to TRBJ1-5; tentative D call: TRBD1 (6 bases). Germline-derived CDR1 and CDR2 are MGHRA and YSYEKL. The CDR3 sequence is 16 residues long. V gave up 3 bases and J gave up 4 bases, with 16 bases separating them. The CDR3: CASSHSRDTQNQPQHF. The CDR3 nucleotides are TGCGCCAGCAGCCACAGCCGGGACACCCAGAATCAGCCCCAGCATTTT.

The chain carries TRBV6-4 and TRBJ2-2; 7 bases map to TRBD2. The germline V gene encodes CDR1 MRHNA and CDR2 SNTAGT. With 2 bases clipped from V and 3 bases from J, the junction kept 3 bases outside the gene matches. The CDR3 is made up of 15 amino acids. Here the CDR3 DNA reads TGTGCCAGCAGTGACGGCGGGAGCCACACCGGGGAGCTGTTTTTT. This gives the protein CASSDGGSHTGELFF.

The chain couples TRBV10-3 to TRBJ1-2; 7 nucleotides match TRBD1. This CDR3 region has 14 residues. The ends lost 6 bases at V and 3 bases at J; junction bases unmatched: 7. Germline V gene data show CDR1 as ENHRY and CDR2 as SYGVKD. CDR3 in DNA: TGTGCCATCAGAAGAGGACAGGCAGACTATGGCTACACCTTC. Encoded protein: CAIRRGQADYGYTF.

The chain combines TRBV5-4 with TRBJ2-7; 8 nucleotides line up with TRBD1. Germline CDR1 is SGHNT and CDR2 is YYREEE (reference sequence). This CDR3 has 15 amino acids. Unmatched junction bases numbered 10, after V lost 5 bases and J lost 3 bases. In DNA, the CDR3 is TGTGCCAGCAGATCCGGGACAGGCATGTTCTACGAGCAGTACTTC. It translates to CASRSGTGMFYEQYF.

The DNA for the CDR3 is TGTGCCAGTAGTATGGCGGGCCTGGGCGGTAGTGAGCAGTTCTTC. It specifies CASSMAGLGGSEQFF. The V and J genes are TRBV19 and TRBJ2-1; TRBD2 might be the D (5 bases). The CDR3 has 15 residues. Germline-derived CDR1 and CDR2 are LNHDA and SQIVND (reference sequence). V lost 3 bases and J 9 bases, leaving 18 bases between the germline ends.

This clone was seen a single time. The CDR3 DNA sequence: TGTGCCAGCTCACCAGGGACAGGGGTGGCCACTGAAGCTTTCTTT. Translation gives CASSPGTGVATEAFF. The chain is built from TRBV18 and TRBJ1-1, with TRBD1 matching 10 bases. This CDR3 has 15 residues. CDR1 KGHSH and CDR2 LQKENI come from the germline V gene. V was pared by 2 bases and J by 4 bases, with 4 bases of the junction left unmatched.

The chain combines TRBV12-3 or TRBV12-4 with TRBJ1-1; 7 bases align to TRBD1. Losses at the gene ends were 5 bases for V and 3 bases for J; bases not matched to a gene: 3. The CDR3 contains 13 residues. As DNA, the CDR3 is TGTGCCAGCAGTCTCACAGGGGACACTGAAGCTTTCTTT. It yields the protein CASSLTGDTEAFF.

The chain joins TRBV29-1 to TRBJ1-1, with D perhaps TRBD1 (5 bases). The CDR3 length is 13 residues. The germline CDR1 and CDR2 sequences are SQVTM and ANQGSEA. The V end lost 4 bases, the J end lost 0 bases, and 9 bases lay between the germline ends. DNA for the CDR3: TGCAGCGTTGTTGGGGGGATGAACACTGAAGCTTTCTTT. It codes for CSVVGGMNTEAFF.

The chain links TRBV3-1 (or the pseudogene TRBV3-2) to TRBJ2-3; no definite D call. Deletions cut 2 bases from V and 3 bases from J, with 12 bases between. There are 15 residues in the CDR3. Germline lookup yields CDR1 LGHDT and CDR2 YNNKEL (reference sequence). CDR3 DNA: TGTGCCAGCAGCCAATCTAACCCGAGGACAGATACGCAGTATTTT. As protein: CASSQSNPRTDTQYF.

This clone showed up just a few times. The chain joins TRBV7-9 to TRBJ1-5; 7 positions match TRBD1. This CDR3 spans 14 amino acids. Germline V lookup: CDR1 SEHNR, CDR2 FQNEAQ (reference sequence). J gave up 5 bases and V 5 bases, and 6 bases lay outside the gene matches. The CDR3 spells CASSRQGGDQPQHF. The DNA of the CDR3 is TGTGCCAGCAGCAGACAGGGAGGAGATCAGCCCCAGCATTTT.

The chain recombines TRBV6-6 with TRBJ2-5; 8 bases fit TRBD2. The junction had 9 bases not matched to a gene; V was cut back by 1 base and J by 5 bases. The V gene's germline CDR1 is MNHNY and CDR2 SVGAGI (reference sequence). The CDR3 length is 16 residues. The CDR3 spells CASSYFPGGGRETQYF. The CDR3, as DNA: TGTGCCAGCAGTTACTTTCCCGGCGGGGGGAGGGAGACCCAGTACTTC.

The chain has TRBV12-5 and TRBJ2-3, with 10 bases fitting TRBD1. V lost 5 bases and J lost 0; bases outside the gene matches: 5. The germline V gene encodes CDR1 LGHNT and CDR2 FRNRAP. CDR3 length: 16 amino acids. The CDR3 nucleotides read TGTGCTAGTGGTCTGGGGACAGGGGCTAGCACAGATACGCAGTATTTT. It encodes CASGLGTGASTDTQYF.

V usage is TRBV5-1 and J usage is TRBJ1-2, with D tentatively TRBD1 (5 bases). V lost 4 bases, J lost 7 bases, and 14 bases lay in between. CDR1 and CDR2 from the germline V gene are SGHRS and YFSETQ. This CDR3 region has 13 residues. The CDR3 nucleotides read TGCGCCAGCAGCGATCAACCAGGGTCTGGCTACACCTTC. Protein: CASSDQPGSGYTF.

V usage is TRBV7-2 and J usage is TRBJ1-6, with 7 bases matching TRBD1. The CDR3 loop spans 15 amino acids. Germline CDR1 reads SGHTA; CDR2 reads FQGNSA. Trimming removed 5 bases from V and 7 bases from J; junction bases left unmatched: 8. Here the CDR3 DNA reads TGTGCCAGCAGCCGGGACAGCCAGAACAATTCACCCCTCCACTTT. Protein sequence: CASSRDSQNNSPLHF.

This clone was counted once. The chain employs TRBV9 and TRBJ2-7; 10 bases map to TRBD1. This CDR3 region has 14 residues. Germline CDR1 and CDR2: SGDLS and YYNGEE. Germline trimming cut 1 base from V and 10 bases from J; bases unmatched to any gene: 8. The chain's CDR3 is CASSVSDRGRPQYF. CDR3 coding DNA: TGTGCCAGCAGCGTAAGCGACAGGGGGCGACCACAGTACTTC.

The chain combines TRBV20-1 with TRBJ1-5; 8 bases align to TRBD1. From germline, CDR1 is DFQATT and CDR2 SNEGSKA (reference sequence). This CDR3 region has 13 residues. After removal of 4 bases from V and 4 bases from J, the junction contained 3 bases not matched to a gene. The CDR3 here is CSATDRGNQPQHF. For the CDR3, the DNA is TGCAGTGCTACTGACAGGGGAAATCAGCCCCAGCATTTT.

The V and J genes are TRBV12-5 and TRBJ1-5; 8 nucleotides match TRBD1. The CDR3 has 16 amino acids. The V and J ends lost 5 bases and 3 bases, in that order; junction bases with no gene match: 9. Germline-derived CDR1 and CDR2 are LGHNT and FRNRAP. This CDR3 reads CASGLVWTGNNQPQHF. The CDR3 bases are TGTGCTAGTGGTCTAGTTTGGACAGGGAACAATCAGCCCCAGCATTTT.

The chain is built from TRBV5-1 and TRBJ1-6; TRBD1 matches 10 bases. From germline, CDR1 is SGHRS and CDR2 YFSETQ. After removal of 4 bases from V and 9 bases from J, the junction contained 1 base not matched to a gene. The CDR3 has 13 amino acids. CDR3: CASSRDRGSPLHF. CDR3 DNA: TGCGCCAGCAGCCGGGACAGGGGTTCACCCCTCCACTTT.

The genes are TRBV6-2 or TRBV6-3 and TRBJ1-1, with a possible D match to TRBD1 (5 bases). The germline CDR1 and CDR2 sequences are MNHEY and SVGEGT. This CDR3 spans 13 amino acids. Trimming cost V 2 bases and J 6 bases, with 10 bases left between them. The CDR3 coding sequence is TGTGCCAGCAGTTACCGGGGGATCCCTGAAGCTTTCTTT. Its translation is CASSYRGIPEAFF.

This clone was counted a single time. V usage is TRBV29-1 and J usage is TRBJ1-1, with 11 positions matching TRBD1. Germline CDR1 reads SQVTM; CDR2 reads ANQGSEA. With V trimmed by 5 bases and J by 4 bases, 6 bases remained unmatched. CDR3 length: 14 amino acids. CDR3 DNA sequence: TGCAGCGTTCAGGACAGGGGGCCAGGCACTGAAGCTTTCTTT. Translating gives CSVQDRGPGTEAFF.

The rearrangement joins TRBV7-2 to TRBJ2-1, with 8 positions matching TRBD2. Germline CDR1 and CDR2: SGHTA and FQGNSA. Germline trimming cut 1 base from V and 4 bases from J; bases unmatched to any gene: 6. The CDR3 is 16 residues long. CDR3 sequence (DNA): TGTGCCAGCAGCTTAGAGTCAGCGGGAGTTTACAATGAGCAGTTCTTC. Its translation is CASSLESAGVYNEQFF.

This clone showed up just a few times. The chain combines TRBV29-1 with TRBJ1-2, with 7 bases fitting TRBD1. Germline CDR1 and CDR2: SQVTM and ANQGSEA. With V trimmed by 6 bases and J by 6 bases, 7 bases remained unmatched. The CDR3 spans 12 residues. The CDR3 spells CSVIGGSDGYTF. In nucleotides, the CDR3 is TGCAGCGTAATAGGGGGCTCGGATGGCTACACCTTC.

This chain uses TRBV5-4 with TRBJ2-3; 7 nucleotides line up with TRBD2. This CDR3 is built from 15 residues. Germline trimming cut 0 bases from V and 2 bases from J; bases unmatched to any gene: 3. Germline V gene data show CDR1 as SGHNT and CDR2 as YYREEE (reference sequence). The CDR3 loop is CASSLGGTTTDTQYF. Here the CDR3 DNA reads TGTGCCAGCAGCTTGGGGGGGACTACCACAGATACGCAGTATTTT.

The chain is built from TRBV5-4 and TRBJ2-7; 8 nucleotides match TRBD2. Looked up from germline, CDR1 is SGHNT and CDR2 is YYREEE (reference sequence). This CDR3 is 15 amino acids long. The V segment lost 2 bases and the J segment 2 bases; nucleotides outside the gene matches: 6. In DNA, the CDR3 is TGTGCCAGCAGCTTCTATCTAGCGGGTCCCTACGAGCAGTACTTC. Translated, it gives CASSFYLAGPYEQYF.